This is a list of T cell receptor beta chains from one sample in a study of cytomegalovirus exposure and HLA in healthy donors. Clones were sequenced by immunoSEQ multiplex PCR, and TCRdb holds only the in-frame ones, with some missing. This table has approximately 210,000 clones, 82% appearing once. What was sequenced was PBMCs. Receptors originate from a man in his forties in good health and CMV-seropositive. CDR3s include the opening cysteine and the closing phenylalanine or tryptophan. The order of the fields is J gene, V gene, D gene, clone size, CDR3 protein, CDR3 DNA. The D gene is left open where the match is weak. Size values are once, few and many counts, or a class for expanded clones, and some rows have none.

TRBJ1-2 TRBV5-1 TRBD1 - CASSLEGAPYGYTF TGCGCCAGCAGCTTGGAGGGGGCTCCCTATGGCTACACCTTC
TRBJ2-7 TRBV5-1 TRBD2 - CASKLEGGTSGSYEQYF TGCGCCAGCAAGTTAGAAGGGGGGACTAGCGGGAGCTACGAGCAGTACTTC
TRBJ1-1 TRBV19 TRBD1 - CASSPRDRRTEAFF TGTGCCAGTAGTCCCAGGGACAGACGCACTGAAGCTTTCTTT
TRBJ1-1 TRBV15 TRBD1 - CATSRGGTGDLNTEAFF TGTGCCACCAGCAGAGGGGGGACAGGGGACCTGAACACTGAAGCTTTCTTT
TRBJ2-5 TRBV6-4 TRBD1 - CASSVTGGKIQETQYF TGTGCCAGCAGTGTCACAGGGGGTAAGATTCAAGAGACCCAGTACTTC
TRBJ2-3 TRBV7-3 - - CASSLMAPDTQYF TGTGCCAGCAGCTTAATGGCCCCAGATACGCAGTATTTT
TRBJ1-1 TRBV19 TRBD1 - CASKDRVGSEAFF TGTGCCAGTAAGGACAGGGTCGGGAGCGAAGCTTTCTTT
TRBJ2-1 TRBV9 - - CASTRGRERSYNEQFF TGTGCCAGCACCCGGGGGCGGGAGAGGTCCTACAATGAGCAGTTCTTC
TRBJ2-3 TRBV19 TRBD1 - CASSITGGTDTQYF TGTGCCAGTAGTATTACAGGGGGCACAGATACGCAGTATTTT
TRBJ2-2 TRBV5-4 TRBD2 - CASSGTSGRARNGELFF TGTGCCAGCAGCGGGACTAGCGGGAGGGCCAGGAACGGGGAGCTGTTTTTT
TRBJ2-1 TRBV5-1 TRBD2 - CASSPGLVLHNEQFF TGCGCCAGCAGTCCAGGACTAGTACTTCACAATGAGCAGTTCTTC
TRBJ1-2 TRBV6-1 TRBD1 - CASSVFGTESNYGYTF TGTGCCAGCAGTGTCTTCGGGACAGAATCTAACTATGGCTACACCTTC
TRBJ2-1 TRBV19 TRBD1 - CASSLGTVYNEQFF TGTGCCAGTAGCCTAGGGACAGTCTACAATGAGCAGTTCTTC
TRBJ2-7 TRBV6-5 - - CASSYSSRQYF TGTGCCAGCAGTTACTCCTCCAGGCAGTACTTC
TRBJ1-1 TRBV7-3 TRBD1 - CASSPTGEGYTEAFF TGTGCCAGCAGCCCGACAGGGGAAGGGTACACTGAAGCTTTCTTT
TRBJ2-5 TRBV6-5 - few CASSYSAGEETQYF TGTGCCAGCAGTTACTCTGCCGGGGAAGAGACCCAGTACTTC
TRBJ2-2 TRBV6-5 TRBD2 - CASSPLAGHTGELFF TGTGCCAGCAGCCCTCTAGCGGGGCACACCGGGGAGCTGTTTTTT
TRBJ1-3 TRBV7-6 - - CASSLGGGSGNTIYF TGTGCCAGCAGCCTCGGCGGGGGTTCAGGAAACACCATATATTTT
TRBJ2-5 TRBV6-5 - once CASSSPRGETQYF TGTGCCAGCAGTTCCCCCAGAGGAGAGACCCAGTACTTC
TRBJ2-7 TRBV5-1 - - CASSLQGNEQYF TGCGCCAGCAGCTTACAGGGAAACGAGCAGTACTTC
TRBJ1-2 TRBV4-1 TRBD1 - CASSQDRNRGLYGYTF TGCGCCAGCAGCCAAGATAGAAACAGGGGGCTCTATGGCTACACCTTC
TRBJ1-5 TRBV29-1 - - CSVGQGNQPQHF TGCAGCGTTGGCCAGGGGAATCAGCCCCAGCATTTT
TRBJ1-6 TRBV5-1 TRBD1 - CASSPKQGDNSPLHF TGCGCCAGCAGCCCTAAGCAGGGGGATAATTCACCCCTCCACTTT
TRBJ2-7 TRBV6-6 - few CASGTPKGAYEQYF TGTGCCAGCGGGACACCCAAAGGGGCCTACGAGCAGTACTTC
TRBJ1-1 TRBV10-2 - - CASREPGVNTEAFF TGCGCCAGCAGGGAACCCGGGGTCAACACTGAAGCTTTCTTT
TRBJ2-5 TRBV29-1 - - CSVDQGWETQYF TGCAGCGTTGATCAGGGTTGGGAGACCCAGTACTTC
TRBJ1-1 TRBV6-6 TRBD1 - CASRRTGGENTEAFF TGTGCCAGCAGAAGGACAGGGGGAGAGAACACTGAAGCTTTCTTT
TRBJ1-4 TRBV7-3 - - CASSLVGGPGEKLFF TGTGCCAGCAGCTTAGTTGGAGGGCCAGGTGAAAAACTGTTTTTT
TRBJ1-5 TRBV6-1 - - CASSPLGGVEHF TGTGCCAGCAGTCCCCTGGGGGGGGTGGAGCATTTT
TRBJ2-7 TRBV6-6 TRBD1 - CASRHPGTGAYEQYF TGTGCCAGCAGGCACCCCGGGACAGGGGCCTACGAGCAGTACTTC
TRBJ2-7 TRBV12-5 - once CASALSVSYEQYF TGTGCTAGTGCCCTTAGTGTTTCCTACGAGCAGTACTTC
TRBJ1-1 TRBV5-4 - - CASSSSRGAFGEAFF TGTGCCAGCAGCTCGTCGCGGGGGGCATTCGGTGAAGCTTTCTTT
TRBJ2-7 TRBV4-1 TRBD2 - CASSRGVTYEQYF TGCGCCAGCTCCCGGGGGGTGACCTACGAGCAGTACTTC
TRBJ1-2 TRBV4-1 TRBD1 - CASSQPGQVHGYTF TGCGCCAGCAGCCAGCCGGGACAGGTTCATGGCTACACCTTC
TRBJ1-4 TRBV5-1 - - CASSSGGLGEKLFF TGCGCCAGCAGCTCAGGAGGGCTGGGTGAAAAACTGTTTTTT
TRBJ2-7 TRBV7-6 TRBD1 - CVSSLTGAPLYEQYF TGTGTCAGCAGTTTAACAGGGGCGCCTCTCTACGAGCAGTACTTC
TRBJ2-1 TRBV19 - - CASSIAVSSYNEQFF TGTGCCAGTAGTATAGCGGTGAGCTCCTACAATGAGCAGTTCTTC
TRBJ2-1 TRBV27 - - CASSLRPTNTYNEQFF TGTGCCAGCAGTTTAAGGCCGACTAACACCTACAATGAGCAGTTCTTC
TRBJ1-1 TRBV5-4 TRBD1 - CASSQPGQSTEAFF TGTGCCAGCAGTCAACCGGGACAGTCGACTGAAGCTTTCTTT
TRBJ1-1 TRBV5-1 TRBD1 - CASSRTADRGNTEAFF TGCGCCAGCAGCCGTACCGCCGACAGGGGCAACACTGAAGCTTTCTTT
TRBJ1-1 TRBV6-5 TRBD1 - CASSTTGRTEAFF TGTGCCAGCAGTACGACAGGGCGAACTGAAGCTTTCTTT
TRBJ1-2 TRBV27 - - CATRTGVGSGYTF TGTGCCACACGGACGGGGGTTGGGTCTGGCTACACCTTC
TRBJ1-1 TRBV5-4 TRBD1 few CASSGGQMNTEAFF TGTGCCAGCAGCGGGGGACAGATGAACACTGAAGCTTTCTTT
TRBJ2-6 TRBV7-3 - few CASSLSGLSGANVLTF TGTGCCAGCAGCTTGTCGGGTCTATCTGGGGCCAACGTCCTGACTTTC
TRBJ2-3 TRBV10-2 - - CASSEGGGLNTQYF TGCGCCAGCAGTGAAGGGGGAGGGCTAAATACGCAGTATTTT
TRBJ1-1 TRBV5-4 - - CASSLTGNTEAFF TGTGCCAGCAGCTTAACCGGGAACACTGAAGCTTTCTTT
TRBJ2-1 TRBV28 TRBD1 - CASLLGRGGDEQFF TGTGCCAGCCTTTTGGGGAGAGGGGGCGATGAGCAGTTCTTC
TRBJ2-3 TRBV25-1 - - CASSERDRRGNTQYF TGTGCCAGCAGTGAGAGAGACAGGCGAGGAAATACGCAGTATTTT
TRBJ2-7 TRBV6-5 - - CAPAVLSNSYEQYF TGTGCCCCGGCGGTGCTTTCGAACTCCTACGAGCAGTACTTC
TRBJ2-7 TRBV7-2 - - CASSRDWYEQYF TGTGCCAGCAGCCGAGACTGGTACGAGCAGTACTTC
TRBJ1-1 TRBV6-1 - few CASSEVSPDTEAFF TGTGCCAGCAGTGAAGTTAGCCCAGACACTGAAGCTTTCTTT